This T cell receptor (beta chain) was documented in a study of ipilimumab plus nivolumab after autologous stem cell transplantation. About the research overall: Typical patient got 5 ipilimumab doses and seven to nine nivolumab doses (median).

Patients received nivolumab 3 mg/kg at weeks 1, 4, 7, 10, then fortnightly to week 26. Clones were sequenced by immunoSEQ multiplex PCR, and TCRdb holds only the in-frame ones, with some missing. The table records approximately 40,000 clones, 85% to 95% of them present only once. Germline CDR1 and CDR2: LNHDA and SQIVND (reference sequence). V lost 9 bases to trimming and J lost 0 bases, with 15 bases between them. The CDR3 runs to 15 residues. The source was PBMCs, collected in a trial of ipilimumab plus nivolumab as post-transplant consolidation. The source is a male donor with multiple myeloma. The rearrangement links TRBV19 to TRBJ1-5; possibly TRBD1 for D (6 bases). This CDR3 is CASGQKIDSNQPQHF. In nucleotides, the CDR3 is TGTGCCAGCGGACAGAAAATCGATAGCAATCAGCCCCAGCATTTT. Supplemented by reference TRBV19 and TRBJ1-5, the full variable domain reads DGGITQSPKYLFRKEGQNVTLSCEQNLNHDAMYWYRQDPGQGLRLIYYSQIVNDFQKGDIAEGYSVSREKKESFPLTVTSAQKNPTAFYLCASGQKIDSNQPQHFGDGTRLSIL.